The clone carrying this TCR beta chain was found a few times. Its antigen is unidentified. Generated by immunoSEQ multiplex PCR, the TCRdb table keeps only in-frame clones and is missing some. The sample holds 80,000 to 100,000 clones, around 90% seen once. V gave up 5 bases and J gave up 9 bases; unmatched junction bases: 6. Germline values: CDR1 SGHRS, CDR2 YFSETQ. CDR3 size: 14 residues. The donors were members of the validation cohort comprising over 90 subjects, separate from the approximately 630-subject first cohort. This sample was included in a study of cytomegalovirus exposure and HLA in healthy donors. Overall study results and limits: The authors confirmed in vitro that three CMV-associated chains were specific for CMV antigens.

The sequencing input was PBMCs. The chain employs TRBV5-1 and TRBJ2-1; 12 bases match TRBD2. The TCR was taken from a woman in her twenties or thirties in good health and CMV-seronegative. The CDR3 nucleotides read TGCGCCAGCAGAACCGGGACTAGCGGGTCTGAGCAGTTCTTC. This gives the protein CASRTGTSGSEQFF.